This passage covers 8 T cell receptor beta chains from one sample sequenced in a study of technical replicates of blood from a few donors. Only in-frame clones appear in the TCRdb table, and some are missing; sequencing was by immunoSEQ multiplex PCR. The sample has tens of thousands of clones, 94% seen once. The specimen sequenced was T cells isolated from PBMCs. The origin of the receptors is a human donor in good health.

The V and J genes are TRBV6-5 and TRBJ1-1, with 7 bases fitting TRBD1. The CDR3 sequence is 15 residues long. CDR1 is MNHEY, CDR2 SVGAGI, per germline. The J segment lost 4 bases and the V segment lost 2 bases, leaving 7 bases of the junction unmatched. In DNA form, the CDR3 reads TGTGCCAGCAGTTACCAGACAGGGTTGAGCACTGAAGCTTTCTTT. It encodes CASSYQTGLSTEAFF.

The chain couples TRBV6-1 to TRBJ1-5; 9 bases agree with TRBD1. Germline V gives CDR1 MNHNS, CDR2 SASEGT. The CDR3 extends over 13 amino acids. V trimming: 8 bases; J trimming: 4 bases; junction bases outside the gene matches: 3. The CDR3: CASGGQGNQPQHF. Written as DNA, the CDR3 is TGTGCCAGCGGGGGACAGGGTAATCAGCCCCAGCATTTT.

The chain employs TRBV15 and TRBJ1-1; weak D call: TRBD1 (5 bases). The germline CDR1 and CDR2 sequences are LNHNV and YYDKDF (reference sequence). The CDR3 is 13 residues long. Trimming took 8 bases from V and 1 from J, leaving 11 bases between them. CDR3 in amino acids: CATRGGANTEAFF. The CDR3 DNA is TGTGCCACCCGAGGAGGGGCGAACACTGAAGCTTTCTTT. The entire variable domain, with the rest obtained from reference TRBV15 and TRBJ1-1, is as follows: DAMVIQNPRYQVTQFGKPVTLSCSQTLNHNVMYWYQQKSSQAPKLLFHYYDKDFNNEADTPDNFQSRRPNTSFCFLDIRSPGLGDTAMYLCATRGGANTEAFFGQGTRLTVV.

V gene TRBV2 combines with J gene TRBJ1-1, with D tentatively TRBD1 (5 bases). Trimming took off 0 bases at V and 3 bases at J, with 5 bases between the two ends. The germline V gene has CDR1 SNHLY and CDR2 FYNNEI. The CDR3 spans 13 residues. This chain's CDR3 is CASSEATDTEAFF. The CDR3 bases are TGTGCCAGCAGTGAAGCGACAGACACTGAAGCTTTCTTT.

About this clone itself: A junction boundary mismatches the germline segment, possibly from a read error. The V and J genes are TRBV7-7 and TRBJ2-2; D perhaps matches TRBD1 (6 bases). The germline CDR1 and CDR2 sequences are SSHAT and FNYEAQ (reference sequence). This CDR3 comprises 18 residues. The CDR3 nucleotides read TGTGCTAGCAGCTTAGTTGGGGTTCGGACAGTGAACACCGGGGAGCTGTTTTTT. It codes for CASSLVGVRTVNTGELFF.

The rearrangement uses TRBV18 and TRBJ2-5; a weak D match, TRBD2 (5 bases). There are 13 residues in the CDR3. Germline assignment: CDR1 KGHSH and CDR2 LQKENI. Trimming cost V 0 bases and J 4 bases, with 6 bases left between them. CDR3 sequence: CASSPPEVETQYF. CDR3 DNA sequence: TGTGCCAGCTCACCACCGGAGGTAGAGACCCAGTACTTC. Full variable domain (rest looked up from reference TRBV18 and TRBJ2-5): NAGVMQNPRHLVRRRGQEARLRCSPMKGHSHVYWYRQLPEEGLKFMVYLQKENIIDESGMPKERFSAEFPKEGPSILRIQQVVRGDSAAYFCASSPPEVETQYFGPGTRLLVL.

The J gene is TRBJ2-1, the V gene TRBV28; maybe TRBD1 (5 bases). V was shortened by 2 bases and J by 9 bases, with 11 bases between the two germline ends. The CDR3 is 13 amino acids. In germline, CDR1 is MDHEN, CDR2 SYDVKM. Here the CDR3 reads CASSLAGASEQFF. CDR3 nucleotides: TGTGCCAGCAGTTTAGCTGGGGCCAGTGAGCAGTTCTTC.

This chain uses TRBV29-1 with TRBJ2-1; D is possibly TRBD1 (6 bases). Per germline, CDR1 SQVTM and CDR2 ANQGSEA. Trimming took 7 bases from V and 6 from J, leaving 10 bases between them. The CDR3 covers 11 residues. The CDR3 loop reads CSEVRGNEQFF. The CDR3 DNA reads as TGCAGCGAAGTCAGGGGCAATGAGCAGTTCTTC.